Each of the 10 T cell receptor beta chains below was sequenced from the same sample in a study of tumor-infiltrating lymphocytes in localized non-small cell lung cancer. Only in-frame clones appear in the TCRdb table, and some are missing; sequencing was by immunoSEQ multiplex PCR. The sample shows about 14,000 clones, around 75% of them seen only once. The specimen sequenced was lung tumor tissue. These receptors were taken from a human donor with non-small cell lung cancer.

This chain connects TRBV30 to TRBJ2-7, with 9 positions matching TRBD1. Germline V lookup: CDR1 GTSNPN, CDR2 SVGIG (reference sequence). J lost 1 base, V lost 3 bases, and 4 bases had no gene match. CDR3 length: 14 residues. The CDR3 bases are TGTGCCTGGAGCCGGACAGGGGTTTCCTACGAGCAGTACTTC. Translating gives CAWSRTGVSYEQYF.

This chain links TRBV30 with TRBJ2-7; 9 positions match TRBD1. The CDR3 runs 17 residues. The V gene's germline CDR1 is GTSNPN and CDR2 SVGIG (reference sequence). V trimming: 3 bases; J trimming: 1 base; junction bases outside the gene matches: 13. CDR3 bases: TGTGCCTGGAGACACACTCCGGGGACAGGGATTTCCTACGAGCAGTACTTC. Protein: CAWRHTPGTGISYEQYF.

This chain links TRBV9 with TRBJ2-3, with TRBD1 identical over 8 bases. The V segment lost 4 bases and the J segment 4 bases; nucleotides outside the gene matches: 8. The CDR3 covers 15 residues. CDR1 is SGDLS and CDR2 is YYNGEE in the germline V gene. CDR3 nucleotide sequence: TGTGCCAGCAGCTTCGGACAGGGTTATTCAGATACGCAGTATTTT. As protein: CASSFGQGYSDTQYF.

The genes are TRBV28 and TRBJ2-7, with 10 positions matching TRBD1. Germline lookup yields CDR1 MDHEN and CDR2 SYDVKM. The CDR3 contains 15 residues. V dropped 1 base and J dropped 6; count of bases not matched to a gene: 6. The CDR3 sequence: CASSLFGTGVGEQYF. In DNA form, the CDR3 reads TGTGCCAGCAGTTTATTTGGGACAGGGGTTGGCGAGCAGTACTTC.

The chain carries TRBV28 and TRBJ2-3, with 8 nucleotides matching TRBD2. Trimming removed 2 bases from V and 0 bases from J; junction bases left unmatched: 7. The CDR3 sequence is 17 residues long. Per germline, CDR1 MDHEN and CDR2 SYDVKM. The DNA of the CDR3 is TGTGCCAGCAGTTTACACGGGGGGGCCCCTAGCACAGATACGCAGTATTTT. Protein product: CASSLHGGAPSTDTQYF.

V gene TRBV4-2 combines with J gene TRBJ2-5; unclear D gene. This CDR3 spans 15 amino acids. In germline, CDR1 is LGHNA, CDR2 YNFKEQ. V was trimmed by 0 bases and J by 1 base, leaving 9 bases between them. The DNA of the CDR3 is TGTGCCAGCAGCCAAGATCGGCCGGGCCAAGAGACCCAGTACTTC. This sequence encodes CASSQDRPGQETQYF.

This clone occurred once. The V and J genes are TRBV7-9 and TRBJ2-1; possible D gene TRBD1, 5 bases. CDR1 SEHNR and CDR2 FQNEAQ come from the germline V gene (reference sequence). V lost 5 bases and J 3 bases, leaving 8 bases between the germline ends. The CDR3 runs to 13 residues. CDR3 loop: CASSPRDYNEQFF. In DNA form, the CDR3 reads TGTGCCAGCAGCCCCAGGGACTACAATGAGCAGTTCTTC.

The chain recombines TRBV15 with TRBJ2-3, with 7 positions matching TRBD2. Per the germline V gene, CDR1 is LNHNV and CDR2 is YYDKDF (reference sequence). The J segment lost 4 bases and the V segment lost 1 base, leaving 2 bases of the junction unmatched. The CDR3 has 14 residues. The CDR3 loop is CATSRVGGPDTQYF. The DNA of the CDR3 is TGTGCCACCAGCAGAGTGGGAGGGCCAGATACGCAGTATTTT.

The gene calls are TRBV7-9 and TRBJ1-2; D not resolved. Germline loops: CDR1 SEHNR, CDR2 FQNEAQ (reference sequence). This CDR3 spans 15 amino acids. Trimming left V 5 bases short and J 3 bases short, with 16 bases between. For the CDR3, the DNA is TGTGCCAGCAGCGACGGAGACCTACTCGACTATGGCTACACCTTC. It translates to CASSDGDLLDYGYTF.

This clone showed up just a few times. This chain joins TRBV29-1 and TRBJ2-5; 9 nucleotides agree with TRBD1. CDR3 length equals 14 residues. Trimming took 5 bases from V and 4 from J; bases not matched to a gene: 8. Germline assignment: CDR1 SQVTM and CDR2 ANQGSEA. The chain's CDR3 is CSVQIRQGGETQYF. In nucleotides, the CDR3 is TGCAGCGTTCAAATTAGACAGGGGGGAGAGACCCAGTACTTC.